What follows are 25 T cell receptor beta chains derived from one specimen sequenced in a study of a mutant IDH1 vaccine in newly diagnosed glioma. For these TCRs, the target antigens are not known. Described time point: week 23, last vaccination. What each vaccine dose contained was 300 ug of mutant IDH1 20-mer peptide, accompanied by topical imiquimod. The repertoire was sequenced with immunoSEQ multiplex PCR; TCRdb's copy has only in-frame clones and lacks some. The data contain 50,000 to 60,000 clones, about four fifths of them singletons. Specimen: PBMCs, collected from a glioma patient whose treatment included an IDH1 peptide vaccine. Every receptor here comes from a man aged 35 to 55 with glioma.

The gene calls are TRBV7-8 and TRBJ2-3, with TRBD2 as a possible D gene (5 bases). The germline V gene has CDR1 SGHVS and CDR2 FQNEAQ. Between the trimmed V and J ends, which lost 5 bases and 3 bases, there was a span of 18 bases. CDR3 length equals 16 residues. The CDR3 loop reads CASSPLDGSGTDTQYF. In DNA form, the CDR3 reads TGTGCCAGCAGCCCCTTGGACGGATCGGGAACAGATACGCAGTATTTT.

Only one count was recorded for this clone. The chain is built from TRBV19 and TRBJ1-3; maybe TRBD1 (6 bases). With 5 bases removed from V and 2 bases from J, the gap between germline ends came to 16 bases. The CDR3 totals 16 residues. Germline CDR1 and CDR2: LNHDA and SQIVND (reference sequence). The CDR3 DNA reads TGTGCCAGTAGTTTCCAAAGACAGGCTCCTGGAAACACCATATATTTT. The encoded protein is CASSFQRQAPGNTIYF. Full variable domain (missing parts from reference TRBV19 and TRBJ1-3): DGGITQSPKYLFRKEGQNVTLSCEQNLNHDAMYWYRQDPGQGLRLIYYSQIVNDFQKGDIAEGYSVSREKKESFPLTVTSAQKNPTAFYLCASSFQRQAPGNTIYFGEGSWLTVV.

The J gene is TRBJ1-1, the V gene TRBV9, with D perhaps TRBD1 (5 bases). Germline values: CDR1 SGDLS, CDR2 YYNGEE. CDR3 length: 15 amino acids. V was cut by 4 bases and J by 3 bases, with 16 bases left in between. CDR3 coding DNA: TGTGCCAGCAGCCCCCGGTCGTTGGGGGACACTGAAGCTTTCTTT. This codes for CASSPRSLGDTEAFF.

V gene TRBV7-9 combines with J gene TRBJ2-1; 8 bases match TRBD1. Trimming took 5 bases from V and 1 from J; bases not matched to a gene: 7. Germline V gives CDR1 SEHNR, CDR2 FQNEAQ (reference sequence). The CDR3 totals 16 residues. CDR3 in amino acids: CASSQTGVASYNEQFF. The CDR3 coding sequence is TGTGCCAGCAGCCAGACAGGGGTCGCGTCCTACAATGAGCAGTTCTTC. Variable domain in full (rest from reference TRBV7-9 and TRBJ2-1): DTGVSQNPRHKITKRGQNVTFRCDPISEHNRLYWYRQTLGQGPEFLTYFQNEAQLEKSRLLSDRFSAERPKGSFSTLEIQRTEQGDSAMYLCASSQTGVASYNEQFFGPGTRLTVL.

This chain connects TRBV5-4 to TRBJ2-7; TRBD1 matches 12 bases. The ends lost 9 bases at V and 5 bases at J; junction bases unmatched: 12. The CDR3 loop spans 15 amino acids. Germline CDR1 SGHNT, CDR2 YYREEE (reference sequence). CDR3 loop: CATGTGGKKIDEQYF. The CDR3 DNA is TGTGCCACCGGGACAGGGGGCAAGAAAATTGACGAGCAGTACTTC.

In nucleotides, the CDR3 is TGTGCCAGCAGTCTTACAGCTATCCGGGGGAATGAGCAGTTCTTC. This translates into CASSLTAIRGNEQFF. The chain uses TRBV6-6 and TRBJ2-1, with D possibly matching TRBD2 (6 bases). The CDR3 contains 15 residues. CDR1 is MNHNY, CDR2 SVGAGI, per germline (reference sequence). V gave up 5 bases and J gave up 7 bases, with 18 bases separating them.

This clone was picked up a small number of times. The gene calls are TRBV14 and TRBJ2-1, with D unresolved. CDR1 and CDR2 from the germline V gene are SGHDN and FVKESK. This CDR3 comprises 15 residues. Trimming shortened V by 0 bases and J by 3 bases, and 9 bases separated the two germline ends. The CDR3 spells CASSQELFGYNEQFF. The DNA for the CDR3 is TGTGCCAGCAGCCAAGAACTCTTCGGCTACAATGAGCAGTTCTTC.

The chain carries TRBV5-1 and TRBJ1-5; D call uncertain. Deletions cut 1 base from V and 8 bases from J, with 13 bases between. The CDR3 length is 14 residues. The V gene's germline CDR1 is SGHRS and CDR2 YFSETQ. The CDR3 DNA is TGCGCCAGCAGCTTGCTCTCGGGTTCGGAGCCCCAGCATTTT. This sequence encodes CASSLLSGSEPQHF. Full variable domain (outside the CDR3, taken from reference TRBV5-1 and TRBJ1-5): KAGVTQTPRYLIKTRGQQVTLSCSPISGHRSVSWYQQTPGQGLQFLFEYFSETQRNKGNFPGRFSGRQFSNSRSEMNVSTLELGDSALYLCASSLLSGSEPQHFGDGTRLSIL.

This sequence joins TRBV29-1 and TRBJ1-4, with TRBD1 matching 9 bases. This CDR3 is built from 12 residues. The ends lost 7 bases at V and 7 bases at J; junction bases unmatched: 4. Germline V gene lookup returns CDR1 SQVTM and CDR2 ANQGSEA. CDR3 region: CSGGTGREKLFF. CDR3 nucleotide sequence: TGCAGCGGAGGGACAGGGCGTGAAAAACTGTTTTTT.

V and J are TRBV5-6 and TRBJ1-5; D not certain. Trimming removed 2 bases at V and 7 bases at J, with 10 bases between. Germline V gives CDR1 SGHDT, CDR2 YYEEEE. The CDR3 is 13 amino acids. CDR3 sequence reads: CASSLFSTQPQHF. CDR3 coding DNA: TGTGCCAGCAGCTTATTTTCAACCCAGCCCCAGCATTTT. Full variable domain (rest looked up from reference TRBV5-6 and TRBJ1-5): DAGVTQSPTHLIKTRGQQVTLRCSPKSGHDTVSWYQQALGQGPQFIFQYYEEEERQRGNFPDRFSGHQFPNYSSELNVNALLLGDSALYLCASSLFSTQPQHFGDGTRLSIL.

The table lists this clone with a few counts. The J gene is TRBJ2-1, the V gene TRBV27; D might be TRBD1 or TRBD2, each matching 5 bases. The CDR3 contains 12 residues. Germline V gene lookup returns CDR1 MNHEY and CDR2 SMNVEV (reference sequence). The ends were cut back, 5 bases at V and 15 bases at J, with 17 bases in the middle. CDR3 sequence reads: CASSPLTGRWFF. In nucleotides, the CDR3 is TGTGCCAGCAGTCCACTCACGGGACGGTGGTTCTTC.

The chain links TRBV2 to TRBJ1-6; weak D call: TRBD1 (5 bases). Germline V gives CDR1 SNHLY, CDR2 FYNNEI. Trimming shortened V by 4 bases and J by 11 bases, and 15 bases separated the two germline ends. CDR3 length equals 14 residues. In nucleotides, the CDR3 is TGTGCCAGCAGTGGTGGGGGGACCGGGACACCCCTCCACTTT. Its translation: CASSGGGTGTPLHF. Full variable domain (remainder filled in from reference TRBV2 and TRBJ1-6): EPEVTQTPSHQVTQMGQEVILRCVPISNHLYFYWYRQILGQKVEFLVSFYNNEISEKSEIFDDQFSVERPDGSNFTLKIRSTKLEDSAMYFCASSGGGTGTPLHFGNGTRLTVT.

J is TRBJ2-7 and V is TRBV13, with D perhaps TRBD2 (6 bases). Trimming left V 3 bases short and J 3 bases short, with 12 bases between. The CDR3 covers 14 residues. Germline CDR1 PRHDT, CDR2 FYEKMQ (reference sequence). The CDR3 DNA follows: TGTGCCAGCAGCTTTTCGGGGGTTCTCTACGAGCAGTACTTC. This gives the protein CASSFSGVLYEQYF.

The chain uses TRBV7-9 and TRBJ1-3; weak D call: TRBD1 (5 bases). CDR3 length: 17 residues. Deletions cut 3 bases from V and 0 bases from J, with 15 bases between. Germline V gene sequence: CDR1 SEHNR, CDR2 FQNEAQ (reference sequence). In nucleotides, the CDR3 is TGTGCCAGCAGCTTCGGTATCCCAGGGCCCTCTGGAAACACCATATATTTT. This gives the protein CASSFGIPGPSGNTIYF.

The chain employs TRBV5-1 and TRBJ2-5; D may match TRBD1 or TRBD2 (5 bases each). Trimming took off 0 bases at V and 1 base at J, with 13 bases between the two ends. Germline V gene data show CDR1 as SGHRS and CDR2 as YFSETQ. The CDR3 length is 16 residues. In DNA, the CDR3 is TGCGCCAGCAGCTTGGTGGGGACCCTCCTCCAAGAGACCCAGTACTTC. Amino acids: CASSLVGTLLQETQYF.

The chain has TRBV7-8 and TRBJ2-3, with TRBD2 matching 8 bases. The germline CDR1 and CDR2 sequences are SGHVS and FQNEAQ. The CDR3 consists of 17 residues. V shed 5 bases and J 2 bases; nucleotides not matched to a gene: 12. CDR3 in amino acids: CASSPPTSGRSTDTQYF. The DNA for the CDR3 is TGTGCCAGCAGCCCACCAACTAGCGGTCGTTCCACAGATACGCAGTATTTT.

The rearrangement links TRBV6-6 to TRBJ2-7, with 10 nucleotides matching TRBD2. Germline assignment: CDR1 MNHNY and CDR2 SVGAGI (reference sequence). The length of the CDR3 is 16 residues. V lost 4 bases and J lost 0; bases outside the gene matches: 6. The CDR3 sequence: CASSFLAGANSYEQYF. CDR3 coding DNA: TGTGCCAGCAGTTTCCTAGCGGGGGCTAACTCCTACGAGCAGTACTTC.

The chain links TRBV19 to TRBJ2-6; no reliable D call. Per germline, CDR1 LNHDA and CDR2 SQIVND (reference sequence). This CDR3 has 14 residues. The V end lost 6 bases, the J end lost 1 base, and 7 bases lay between the germline ends. The CDR3 DNA sequence: TGTGCCAGTAGCTCCCAATCTGGGGCCAACGTCCTGACTTTC. Its protein is CASSSQSGANVLTF.

The chain has TRBV19 and TRBJ1-2, with a tentative D call TRBD1 (5 bases). Germline-derived CDR1 and CDR2 are LNHDA and SQIVND (reference sequence). V was cut by 6 bases and J by 0 bases, with 14 bases left in between. The CDR3 spans 15 residues. The CDR3 spells CASSLTGVSNYGYTF. CDR3 coding DNA: TGTGCCAGTAGCCTAACAGGAGTCTCTAACTATGGCTACACCTTC.

The chain links TRBV2 to TRBJ2-5; TRBD1 or TRBD2 may be the D gene (5 bases each). This CDR3 spans 12 amino acids. Germline CDR1 reads SNHLY; CDR2 reads FYNNEI. The V end was cut by 8 bases, the J end by 2 bases, with 9 bases between. The CDR3 nucleotides read TGTGCCAGCGGGGGACGGCAAGAGACCCAGTACTTC. Translation: CASGGRQETQYF.

The gene calls are TRBV6-1 and TRBJ1-1; TRBD1 might be the D (6 bases). CDR1 MNHNS and CDR2 SASEGT come from the germline V gene. The CDR3 is made up of 13 amino acids. V dropped 4 bases and J dropped 1 base, with 7 bases sitting between them. The CDR3 DNA reads TGTGCCAGCAGTGCGGGACAGAACACTGAAGCTTTCTTT. Its translation is CASSAGQNTEAFF.

This chain joins TRBV6-6 and TRBJ1-6; D is ambiguous. This CDR3 has 14 amino acids. V was cut by 5 bases and J by 4 bases, with 9 bases left in between. Germline V gene sequence: CDR1 MNHNY, CDR2 SVGAGI (reference sequence). CDR3 sequence reads: CASSAPTYNSPLHF. The CDR3 region has the DNA TGTGCCAGCAGTGCCCCCACTTATAATTCACCCCTCCACTTT.

The rearrangement links TRBV11-2 to TRBJ2-7, with TRBD1 as a possible D gene (5 bases). The CDR3 has 12 amino acids. The germline V gene has CDR1 SGHAT and CDR2 FQNNGV. V lost 5 bases and J lost 4, with 9 bases in between. CDR3 loop: CASSKDTYEQYF. CDR3 bases: TGTGCCAGCAGCAAGGACACATACGAGCAGTACTTC.

The V call is TRBV7-2, the J call TRBJ1-5; 9 bases are shared with TRBD1. Germline V gene data show CDR1 as SGHTA and CDR2 as FQGNSA. Trimming removed 2 bases from V and 4 bases from J; junction bases left unmatched: 3. The CDR3 is 15 amino acids. The CDR3 coding sequence is TGTGCCAGCAGCTTATACAGGGGGCAGAATCAGCCCCAGCATTTT. Encoded protein: CASSLYRGQNQPQHF.

This clone was seen just once. This chain connects TRBV5-4 to TRBJ1-1; D is undetermined. This CDR3 has 14 residues. V lost 2 bases and J lost 5, with 13 bases in between. Germline CDR1 and CDR2: SGHNT and YYREEE (reference sequence). As DNA, the CDR3 is TGTGCCAGCAGCTTTTTCGGACGCCCAACTGAAGCTTTCTTT. This encodes CASSFFGRPTEAFF.